The rows below give T cell receptor beta chains drawn from one sample of a study of blood T cell repertoires in COVID-19. The table came from immunoSEQ multiplex PCR; TCRdb's copy has only in-frame clones and leaves some out. The sample yields 50,000 to 85,000 clones, about 80% seen once. The source material was peripheral blood. The receptor source for this set is a human donor in a cohort sampled during active COVID-19. Both conserved end residues are part of each CDR3. A D gene is named only where the DNA matches it firmly. Size tells how often a clone was seen (once, few, many) or the class of an expanded clone, and some rows leave it out.

d_gene: -
v_gene: TRBV12-5
abundance: -
j_gene: TRBJ2-1
CDR3aa: CASGSGLEDEQFF
CDR3nt: TGTGCTAGTGGTTCGGGACTCGAGGATGAGCAGTTCTTC

d_gene: -
v_gene: TRBV2
abundance: -
j_gene: TRBJ1-2
CDR3aa: CASSIRSSYGYTF
CDR3nt: TGTGCCAGCAGTATCCGGAGCAGCTATGGCTACACCTTC

d_gene: -
v_gene: TRBV7-9
abundance: once
j_gene: TRBJ2-7
CDR3aa: CASTQLEGVYTYEQYF
CDR3nt: TGTGCCAGCACTCAACTCGAGGGGGTTTACACCTACGAGCAGTACTTC

d_gene: TRBD1
v_gene: TRBV28
abundance: few
j_gene: TRBJ2-7
CDR3aa: CASQGQGAIGPSYEQYF
CDR3nt: TGTGCCAGCCAGGGACAGGGGGCCATAGGGCCCTCCTACGAGCAGTACTTC

d_gene: -
v_gene: TRBV9
abundance: -
j_gene: TRBJ2-2
CDR3aa: CASSPGRTGELFF
CDR3nt: TGTGCCAGCAGCCCCGGTCGCACCGGGGAGCTGTTTTTT

d_gene: -
v_gene: TRBV6-5
abundance: -
j_gene: TRBJ2-7
CDR3aa: CASSLTGRSYEQYF
CDR3nt: TGTGCCAGCAGTTTGACAGGTCGCTCCTACGAGCAGTACTTC

d_gene: TRBD1
v_gene: TRBV19
abundance: -
j_gene: TRBJ1-2
CDR3aa: CASTDRGNGGYTF
CDR3nt: TGTGCCAGCACCGACAGGGGGAACGGTGGCTACACCTTC

d_gene: -
v_gene: TRBV7-2
abundance: -
j_gene: TRBJ2-7
CDR3aa: CASSLVGGSSYEQYF
CDR3nt: TGTGCCAGCAGCTTAGTCGGCGGAAGCTCCTACGAGCAGTACTTC

d_gene: TRBD1
v_gene: TRBV27
abundance: -
j_gene: TRBJ1-4
CDR3aa: CASRGWTGREKLFF
CDR3nt: TGTGCCAGCAGAGGGTGGACAGGGCGTGAAAAACTGTTTTTT

d_gene: -
v_gene: TRBV7-2
abundance: -
j_gene: TRBJ1-6
CDR3aa: CASSPQRGGKVNSPLHF
CDR3nt: TGTGCCAGCAGCCCACAGAGGGGGGGCAAGGTGAATTCACCCCTCCACTTT

d_gene: -
v_gene: TRBV21-1
abundance: -
j_gene: TRBJ1-5
CDR3aa: CASSKADATGGKFNQPQHF
CDR3nt: TGTGCCAGCAGCAAAGCTGATGCGACAGGGGGAAAGTTCAATCAGCCCCAGCATTTT

d_gene: TRBD1
v_gene: TRBV30
abundance: -
j_gene: TRBJ1-2
CDR3aa: CAWDGTGVGYGYTF
CDR3nt: TGTGCCTGGGATGGGACAGGGGTTGGCTATGGCTACACCTTC

d_gene: TRBD2
v_gene: TRBV6-2/TRBV6-3
abundance: -
j_gene: TRBJ2-7
CDR3aa: CASSSRTSGRVYEQYF
CDR3nt: TGTGCCAGCAGTTCCCGGACTAGCGGGAGAGTCTACGAGCAGTACTTC

d_gene: TRBD2
v_gene: TRBV5-6
abundance: -
j_gene: TRBJ2-5
CDR3aa: CASSAGTSGRETQYF
CDR3nt: TGTGCCAGCAGCGCCGGGACTAGCGGGAGGGAGACCCAGTACTTC

d_gene: -
v_gene: TRBV19
abundance: -
j_gene: TRBJ1-4
CDR3aa: CASSPTAGRGEKLFF
CDR3nt: TGTGCCAGTAGCCCAACGGCAGGGCGAGGTGAAAAACTGTTTTTT

d_gene: TRBD1
v_gene: TRBV2
abundance: -
j_gene: TRBJ1-2
CDR3aa: CASSEARGGRYGYTF
CDR3nt: TGTGCCAGCAGTGAAGCGCGAGGGGGCCGCTATGGCTACACCTTC

d_gene: -
v_gene: TRBV19
abundance: -
j_gene: TRBJ2-7
CDR3aa: CASSIIGGKSYEQYF
CDR3nt: TGTGCCAGTAGTATAATTGGGGGGAAATCCTACGAGCAGTACTTC

d_gene: TRBD1
v_gene: TRBV7-2
abundance: -
j_gene: TRBJ1-4
CDR3aa: CASSLAGQGTNEKLFF
CDR3nt: TGTGCCAGCAGCTTAGCGGGACAGGGGACAAATGAAAAACTGTTTTTT

d_gene: -
v_gene: TRBV10-3
abundance: -
j_gene: TRBJ2-1
CDR3aa: CAIKDLWEQFF
CDR3nt: TGTGCCATCAAAGACTTGTGGGAGCAGTTCTTC

d_gene: -
v_gene: TRBV19
abundance: -
j_gene: TRBJ1-5
CDR3aa: CASSLRGASNQPQHF
CDR3nt: TGTGCCAGTAGCTTACGGGGAGCCAGCAATCAGCCCCAGCATTTT

d_gene: -
v_gene: TRBV6-4
abundance: -
j_gene: TRBJ2-2
CDR3aa: CASSYRANTGELFF
CDR3nt: TGTGCCAGCAGCTACAGGGCGAACACCGGGGAGCTGTTTTTT

d_gene: TRBD1
v_gene: TRBV5-6
abundance: -
j_gene: TRBJ2-7
CDR3aa: CASSYPPGTAYEQYF
CDR3nt: TGTGCCAGCAGCTACCCCCCCGGGACAGCTTACGAGCAGTACTTC

d_gene: -
v_gene: TRBV28
abundance: -
j_gene: TRBJ1-1
CDR3aa: CASSLRGTEAFF
CDR3nt: TGTGCCAGCAGCTTAAGGGGGACTGAAGCTTTCTTT

d_gene: -
v_gene: TRBV5-1
abundance: -
j_gene: TRBJ2-2
CDR3aa: CASSLAAGNTGELFF
CDR3nt: TGCGCCAGCAGCTTGGCCGCAGGGAACACCGGGGAGCTGTTTTTT

d_gene: -
v_gene: TRBV18
abundance: -
j_gene: TRBJ2-5
CDR3aa: CASSHQGYGQETQYF
CDR3nt: TGTGCCAGCTCACACCAGGGTTACGGCCAAGAGACCCAGTACTTC

d_gene: TRBD1
v_gene: TRBV28
abundance: -
j_gene: TRBJ1-4
CDR3aa: CASTDPGTGNEKLFF
CDR3nt: TGTGCCAGCACCGACCCCGGGACAGGGAATGAAAAACTGTTTTTT

d_gene: TRBD2
v_gene: TRBV6-4
abundance: -
j_gene: TRBJ2-4
CDR3aa: CASRAVLAVAKNIQYF
CDR3nt: TGTGCCAGCAGAGCCGTTCTAGCGGTAGCCAAAAACATTCAGTACTTC

d_gene: -
v_gene: TRBV10-3
abundance: once
j_gene: TRBJ2-7
CDR3aa: CAINKDSTYEQYF
CDR3nt: TGTGCCATCAATAAGGACAGTACCTACGAGCAGTACTTC

d_gene: -
v_gene: TRBV24-1
abundance: -
j_gene: TRBJ2-1
CDR3aa: CATSDSPRTSYNEQFF
CDR3nt: TGTGCCACCAGTGATTCACCTAGGACTTCCTACAATGAGCAGTTCTTC

d_gene: TRBD1
v_gene: TRBV30
abundance: once
j_gene: TRBJ2-2
CDR3aa: CAWGQAGELFF
CDR3nt: TGTGCCTGGGGACAGGCCGGGGAGCTGTTTTTT

d_gene: -
v_gene: TRBV10-3
abundance: -
j_gene: TRBJ2-1
CDR3aa: CAISEGIRSYNEQFF
CDR3nt: TGTGCCATCAGTGAGGGCATTCGATCGTACAATGAGCAGTTCTTC

d_gene: TRBD1
v_gene: TRBV15
abundance: -
j_gene: TRBJ2-7
CDR3aa: CATKGQGLLDEQYF
CDR3nt: TGTGCCACGAAGGGACAGGGCTTATTGGACGAGCAGTACTTC

d_gene: -
v_gene: TRBV6-2/TRBV6-3
abundance: -
j_gene: TRBJ1-5
CDR3aa: CASSHREHSNQPQHF
CDR3nt: TGTGCCAGCAGTCACAGGGAGCATAGCAATCAGCCCCAGCATTTT

d_gene: TRBD1
v_gene: TRBV7-2
abundance: -
j_gene: TRBJ1-2
CDR3aa: CASSSRGRGLGYTF
CDR3nt: TGTGCCAGCAGCTCCCGGGGCAGGGGGCTTGGCTACACCTTC

d_gene: -
v_gene: TRBV4-3
abundance: -
j_gene: TRBJ1-2
CDR3aa: CASSQDLGGGGSKRF
CDR3nt: TGCGCCAGCAGCCAAGATCTAGGAGGGGGGGGGTCCAAACGCTTC

d_gene: -
v_gene: TRBV27
abundance: -
j_gene: TRBJ2-5
CDR3aa: CASSPGLARETQYF
CDR3nt: TGTGCCAGCAGTCCGGGACTCGCCAGGGAGACCCAGTACTTC

d_gene: -
v_gene: TRBV30
abundance: few
j_gene: TRBJ2-1
CDR3aa: CAWSWLGSSYNEQFF
CDR3nt: TGTGCCTGGAGCTGGCTAGGGAGCTCCTACAATGAGCAGTTCTTC

d_gene: TRBD1
v_gene: TRBV7-2
abundance: -
j_gene: TRBJ2-7
CDR3aa: CASSERTGGNYEQYF
CDR3nt: TGTGCCAGCAGCGAAAGGACAGGGGGCAACTACGAGCAGTACTTC

d_gene: -
v_gene: TRBV7-9
abundance: -
j_gene: TRBJ1-2
CDR3aa: CASSLPLGGAGYTF
CDR3nt: TGTGCCAGCAGCTTACCCCTCGGCGGGGCGGGCTACACCTTC

d_gene: TRBD2
v_gene: TRBV19
abundance: -
j_gene: TRBJ2-7
CDR3aa: CASSLSGNSYEQYF
CDR3nt: TGTGCCAGTAGCCTAAGCGGGAACTCCTACGAGCAGTACTTC

d_gene: -
v_gene: TRBV6-4
abundance: few
j_gene: TRBJ1-4
CDR3aa: CASSNDGGEKLFF
CDR3nt: TGTGCCAGCAGTAACGATGGCGGGGAAAAACTGTTTTTT

d_gene: -
v_gene: TRBV3-1/TRBV3-2
abundance: -
j_gene: TRBJ2-7
CDR3aa: CASSQENWAALLEQYF
CDR3nt: TGTGCCAGCAGCCAAGAGAACTGGGCAGCCCTCCTCGAGCAGTACTTC

d_gene: -
v_gene: TRBV14
abundance: -
j_gene: TRBJ1-1
CDR3aa: CASSQVLGRGANTEAFF
CDR3nt: TGTGCCAGCAGCCAAGTACTGGGCCGGGGGGCGAACACTGAAGCTTTCTTT

d_gene: TRBD2
v_gene: TRBV4-3
abundance: -
j_gene: TRBJ2-1
CDR3aa: CASSQGTSGRFF
CDR3nt: TGCGCCAGCAGCCAAGGCACTAGCGGGCGGTTCTTC

d_gene: -
v_gene: TRBV21-1
abundance: -
j_gene: TRBJ1-2
CDR3aa: CASSNKIRQGNYGYTF
CDR3nt: TGTGCCAGCAGCAACAAGATCCGACAGGGAAACTATGGCTACACCTTC

d_gene: TRBD2
v_gene: TRBV30
abundance: -
j_gene: TRBJ2-7
CDR3aa: CAWSVRGVHEQYF
CDR3nt: TGTGCCTGGAGTGTACGGGGGGTTCACGAGCAGTACTTC

d_gene: TRBD1
v_gene: TRBV7-9
abundance: few
j_gene: TRBJ1-1
CDR3aa: CASTPDTGGDTEAFF
CDR3nt: TGTGCCAGCACCCCAGATACAGGGGGGGACACTGAAGCTTTCTTT

d_gene: -
v_gene: TRBV5-1
abundance: -
j_gene: TRBJ2-7
CDR3aa: CASSLVGTYEQYF
CDR3nt: TGCGCCAGCAGCTTGGTCGGGACCTACGAGCAGTACTTC

d_gene: TRBD1
v_gene: TRBV28
abundance: -
j_gene: TRBJ2-6
CDR3aa: CASSLGDRGRGANVLTF
CDR3nt: TGTGCCAGCAGTTTGGGGGACAGGGGGCGAGGGGCCAACGTCCTGACTTTC

d_gene: -
v_gene: TRBV19
abundance: -
j_gene: TRBJ1-1
CDR3aa: CATTAGGEAFF
CDR3nt: TGTGCTACAACGGCGGGGGGTGAAGCTTTCTTT

d_gene: -
v_gene: TRBV6-6
abundance: -
j_gene: TRBJ2-5
CDR3aa: CASSYSSRSETQYF
CDR3nt: TGTGCCAGCAGTTACTCGTCTAGGTCGGAGACCCAGTACTTC

d_gene: -
v_gene: TRBV10-3
abundance: -
j_gene: TRBJ2-2
CDR3aa: CAIPKTVSNTGELFF
CDR3nt: TGTGCCATTCCCAAGACAGTTTCGAACACCGGGGAGCTGTTTTTT

d_gene: -
v_gene: TRBV6-2/TRBV6-3
abundance: -
j_gene: TRBJ2-1
CDR3aa: CASSSRPWHEQFF
CDR3nt: TGTGCCAGCAGTTCCCGTCCCTGGCATGAGCAGTTCTTC

d_gene: -
v_gene: TRBV28
abundance: -
j_gene: TRBJ1-3
CDR3aa: CASSFSGSGNTIYF
CDR3nt: TGTGCCAGCAGTTTTTCAGGGTCTGGAAACACCATATATTTT